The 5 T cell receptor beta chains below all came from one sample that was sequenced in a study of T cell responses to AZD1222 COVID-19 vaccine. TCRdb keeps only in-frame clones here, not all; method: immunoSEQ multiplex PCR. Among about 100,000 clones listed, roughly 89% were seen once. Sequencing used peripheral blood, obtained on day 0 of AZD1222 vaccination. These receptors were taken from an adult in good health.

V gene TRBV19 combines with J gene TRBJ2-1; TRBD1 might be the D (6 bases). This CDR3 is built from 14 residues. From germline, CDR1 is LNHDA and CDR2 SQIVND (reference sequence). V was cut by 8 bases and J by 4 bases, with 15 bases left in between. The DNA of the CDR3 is TGTGCCAGTGCAGAAGGACAGACTTACAATGAGCAGTTCTTC. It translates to CASAEGQTYNEQFF.

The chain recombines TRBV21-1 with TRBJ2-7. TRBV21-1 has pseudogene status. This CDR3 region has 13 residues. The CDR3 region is CAAVGGTTYEQYF. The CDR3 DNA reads TGTGCCGCGGTTGGGGGAACCACCTACGAGCAGTACTTC.

Here the CDR3 DNA reads TGTGCCACCAGTGAAACCGGGACAGGAAAAGAGACCCAGTACTTC. Translation: CATSETGTGKETQYF. J is TRBJ2-5 and V is TRBV24-1; 8 nucleotides agree with TRBD1. The CDR3 spans 15 residues. V lost 4 bases, J lost 3 bases, and 6 bases stayed unmatched. The germline V gene has CDR1 KGHDR and CDR2 SFDVKD.

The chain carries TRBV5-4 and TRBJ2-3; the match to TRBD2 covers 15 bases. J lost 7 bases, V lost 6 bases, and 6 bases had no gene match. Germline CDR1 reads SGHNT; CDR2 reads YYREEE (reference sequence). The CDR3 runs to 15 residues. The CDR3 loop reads CASTKGLAGGYTQYF. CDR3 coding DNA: TGTGCCAGCACAAAGGGACTAGCGGGGGGATATACGCAGTATTTT.

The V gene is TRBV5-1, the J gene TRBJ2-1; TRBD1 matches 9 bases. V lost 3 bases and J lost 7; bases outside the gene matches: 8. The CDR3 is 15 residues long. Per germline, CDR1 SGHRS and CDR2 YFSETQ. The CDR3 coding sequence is TGCGCCAGCAGCTCGGGACAGGGTACGCGGAATGAGCAGTTCTTC. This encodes CASSSGQGTRNEQFF.